This TCR beta chain was profiled in a study of T cells in Graves' hyperthyroidism and ophthalmopathy (dated by TCRdb to about 2019). Regarding the study in general: Peripheral blood samples were taken at the time of initial diagnosis, prior to any treatment. To identify distinguishing TCR V-J signatures, a discovery cohort of some 99 patients was used, comprising 43 with Graves' ophthalmopathy and around 57 with stable Graves' hyperthyroidism. The roughly 99 discovery patients were divided at random into training and test sets in a 7:3 ratio. Prospective prediction of ophthalmopathy was tested in an independent validation cohort consisting of roughly 19 hyperthyroidism patients and some 17 patients who later progressed to ophthalmopathy. After blood sampling, hyperthyroidism patients were treated with methimazole at a starting dose of 30 mg daily, and ophthalmopathy patients were treated with high-dose intravenous methylprednisolone. The study also compared thyroid tissue and blood T-cell repertoires from about six Graves' hyperthyroidism patients. According to the paper, TCR Vbeta CDR3 sequencing was carried out on 135 peripheral blood samples, which came from some 41 ophthalmopathy, around 75 hyperthyroidism and some 17 progressor patients.

TCR beta CDR3 regions were amplified from RNA transcripts. The TCR CDR3 was subjected to a first round of RT-PCR using the HTBI primer set and the Qiagen OneStep RT-PCR kit. A second multiplex PCR round built the libraries, followed by size selection and purification. Sequencing of the libraries was done on an Illumina HiSeq2000 using paired-end 100 bp reads. As for the authors' bioinformatics: SOAPnuke was used to process the raw data, with reads discarded if the reads contained adapters or uncalled bases, had a mean Phred below 15, or lacked an exact constant-primer or identifier match. COPE v1.2.5 was used to merge high-quality paired reads, and clonotypes were defined as unique nucleotide sequences. MiTCR v1.1 was used to align clonotypes to the IMGT TRBV, TRBD and TRBJ reference segments. The analysis included only V-J combinations with a frequency above 0.0001, which together covered approximately 99% of the repertoires. The TCS score was defined as F50 (clonal expansion) divided by E x V (chaos), with BLOSUM62-based TCRdist calculated between CDR3 peptides within each V-J. Welch's t-statistics and random forest reduced 514 V-J features to 10 to 15, which were used in a naive Bayes classifier (R e1071). TCRdb itself trimmed the public reads at Q25 with fastp, ran MiXCR and retained productive beta chains. Rows are combined by CDR3 protein, so each entry shows the most common genes and DNA. The V and J calls were not made by the authors but by TCRdb's processing. The sample table contains 500,000 to 700,000 distinct CDR3 sequences; only one count was recorded for roughly 17% of them. The ten largest clones add up to roughly 18% of the sample.

A patient counted as having stable Graves' hyperthyroidism if no progression to ophthalmopathy occurred over 18 months of follow-up. Hyperthyroidism patients were newly diagnosed, with disease duration under 2 months, and aged 18 to 65 years. Any patient with an uncontrolled infection, another autoimmune disease, pregnancy or lactation was excluded. Diagnoses were established on the basis of clinical symptoms, serum thyroxine and TRAb, thyroid ultrasound, and orbital computed tomography. Ficoll-Paque density gradient centrifugation was used to isolate PBMCs from about 9 ml of fresh peripheral blood. Total RNA was extracted using Trizol reagent, and RNA quality was assessed on an Agilent 2100 Bioanalyzer. The investigation overall reported the following: A 13 V-J signature model separated ophthalmopathy from stable hyperthyroidism, with approximately 87% sensitivity and roughly 81% specificity in cross-validation and 80%/75% in testing. Most expanded thyroid clonotypes (frequency above 0.001) were also detected in blood, a finding suggesting that blood repertoires may reflect thyroid immune responses. In validation, progression to ophthalmopathy was predicted by the model with almost 71% sensitivity and roughly 76% specificity, a median of around 5.9 months before onset. Sample size was not statistically predetermined, and blinding of investigators to group allocation was not performed.

On this clonotype itself: Its cognate antigen has yet to be identified. Base qualities are not at hand, and no much larger clone is one base apart.

Ends trimmed: V by 6 bases, J by 12 bases; bases unmatched to a gene: 4. The CDR3 covers 11 residues, taking in both the cysteine and the phenylalanine. Of all the DNA, just the CDR3 is kept, 33 bases in frame from base 1. The sequence derives from a woman aged 18-35 years with Graves' hyperthyroidism. Sequencing was performed on blood. The rearranged chain carries TRBV12-3 or TRBV12-4 and TRBJ2-1; 8 middle bases align to TRBD2. The sequence in DNA is TGTGCCAGCAGCCCGGGAGGGACGCAGTTCTTC. It is translated as CASSPGGTQFF.